This TCR beta chain was identified in a study of T-cell memory formation after mild COVID-19. Study-level background: TCR clustering was largely donor specific.

Study outcomes and limitations: Pre-infection memory showed some responding clones, and this suggested that cross-reactive memory joined.

From the 5' RACE reads, TCRdb called clonotypes with MiXCR, one entry per CDR3 protein. The data show approximately 340,000 distinct CDR3 sequences, approximately 12% seen once. This clonotype was seen a few times. Its antigen is currently unknown. The CDR3 has 13 amino acids. The germline gives CDR1 SGHRS, CDR2 YFSETQ. The V and J ends lost 4 bases and 5 bases respectively, with 11 bases between them. The material sequenced was PBMCs or a T cell subset sorted from them (not recorded which). The source of this sequence is a man aged 18 to 29 who had mild COVID-19 (a few samples of this study predate the infection). Cell type and time point are not known. The chain is built from TRBV5-1 and TRBJ2-3; no clear D gene. The CDR3 nucleotides read TGCGCCAGCAGCCGAGTTTTCTTAGATACGCAGTATTTT. Amino acid sequence: CASSRVFLDTQYF.